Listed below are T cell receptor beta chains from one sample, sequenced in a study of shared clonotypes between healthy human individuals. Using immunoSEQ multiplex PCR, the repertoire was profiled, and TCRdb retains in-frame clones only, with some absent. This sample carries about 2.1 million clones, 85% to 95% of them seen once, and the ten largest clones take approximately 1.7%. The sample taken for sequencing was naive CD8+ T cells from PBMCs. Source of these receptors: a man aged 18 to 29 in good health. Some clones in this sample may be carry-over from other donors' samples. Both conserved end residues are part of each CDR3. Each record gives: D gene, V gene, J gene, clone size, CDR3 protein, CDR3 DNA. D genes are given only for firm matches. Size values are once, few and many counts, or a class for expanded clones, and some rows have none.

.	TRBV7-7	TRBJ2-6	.	CASSLEGALTGANVLTF	TGTGCCAGCAGCTTAGAAGGGGCTTTGACTGGGGCCAACGTCCTGACTTTC
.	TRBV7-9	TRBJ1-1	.	CASSGDQYWTEAFF	TGTGCCAGCAGCGGGGACCAATATTGGACTGAAGCTTTCTTT
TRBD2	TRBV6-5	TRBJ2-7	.	CASSYGRLAGAYEQYF	TGTGCCAGCAGTTACGGGCGACTAGCGGGCGCCTACGAGCAGTACTTC
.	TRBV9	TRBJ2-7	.	CASSGGGTTYEQYF	TGTGCCAGCAGCGGGGGTGGAACTACCTACGAGCAGTACTTC
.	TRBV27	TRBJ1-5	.	CASSLGSGGLGNQPQHF	TGTGCCAGCAGTTTGGGATCCGGGGGCTTAGGCAATCAGCCCCAGCATTTT
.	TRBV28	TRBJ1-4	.	CASSLVLGSANEKLFF	TGTGCCAGCAGTTTGGTACTTGGGTCAGCTAATGAAAAACTGTTTTTT
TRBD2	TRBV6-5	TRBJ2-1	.	CASSYREGFGYNEQFF	TGTGCCAGCAGTTATAGGGAGGGATTTGGGTACAATGAGCAGTTCTTC
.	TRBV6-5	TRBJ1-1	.	CASSPGPESTEAFF	TGTGCCAGCAGTCCAGGACCTGAGTCCACTGAAGCTTTCTTT
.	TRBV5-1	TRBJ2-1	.	CASRVGPEQFF	TGCGCCAGCAGGGTAGGGCCTGAGCAGTTCTTC
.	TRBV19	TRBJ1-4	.	CASIGPGEKLFF	TGTGCCAGTATTGGGCCTGGTGAAAAACTGTTTTTT
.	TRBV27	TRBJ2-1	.	CASSFSQNEQFF	TGTGCCAGCAGTTTTTCCCAAAATGAGCAGTTCTTC
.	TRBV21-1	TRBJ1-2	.	CASSKARASEKNYGYTF	TGTGCCAGCAGCAAAGCGCGGGCCTCGGAAAAAAACTATGGCTACACCTTC
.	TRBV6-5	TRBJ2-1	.	CASSYQGSNEQFF	TGTGCCAGCAGTTACCAGGGCTCGAATGAGCAGTTCTTC
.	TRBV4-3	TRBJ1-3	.	CASSDGRLFSGNTIYF	TGCGCCAGCAGCGACGGACGGCTCTTCTCTGGAAACACCATATATTTT
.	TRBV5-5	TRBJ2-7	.	CASSLADSQAYEQYF	TGTGCCAGCAGCTTGGCCGACTCTCAAGCCTACGAGCAGTACTTC
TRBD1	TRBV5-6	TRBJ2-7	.	CASSGDRSPYEQYF	TGTGCCAGCAGCGGGGACAGGTCTCCCTACGAGCAGTACTTC
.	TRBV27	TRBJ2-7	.	CASSLFPRRMEQYF	TGTGCCAGCAGTTTATTCCCCCGAAGGATGGAGCAGTACTTC
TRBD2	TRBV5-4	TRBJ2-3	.	CASSLGREPDTQYF	TGTGCCAGCAGCTTGGGGCGGGAGCCAGATACGCAGTATTTT
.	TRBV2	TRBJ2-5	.	CASSGVTDKETQYF	TGTGCCAGCAGTGGGGTGACAGACAAAGAGACCCAGTACTTC
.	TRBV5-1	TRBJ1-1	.	CASSFRARGSGTEAFF	TGCGCCAGCAGCTTTAGGGCCAGGGGCAGCGGCACTGAAGCTTTCTTT
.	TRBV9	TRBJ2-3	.	CASNLDGHGGTDTQYF	TGTGCCAGCAACCTGGACGGACATGGGGGCACAGATACGCAGTATTTT
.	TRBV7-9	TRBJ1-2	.	CASSLVGLEESYGYTF	TGTGCCAGCAGCTTAGTTGGTCTGGAGGAGAGCTATGGCTACACCTTC
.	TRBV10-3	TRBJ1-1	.	CAIETDTEAFF	TGTGCCATCGAAACCGACACTGAAGCTTTCTTT
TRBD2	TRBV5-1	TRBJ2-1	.	CASSRRLAGGENEQFF	TGCGCCAGCAGCCGCCGACTAGCGGGAGGAGAGAATGAGCAGTTCTTC
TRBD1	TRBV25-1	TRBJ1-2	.	CASSGTGVRDYGYTF	TGTGCCAGCAGTGGGACAGGGGTTCGGGACTATGGCTACACCTTC
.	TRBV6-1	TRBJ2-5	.	CATGVVGHQETQYF	TGTGCCACCGGTGTTGTGGGCCACCAAGAGACCCAGTACTTC
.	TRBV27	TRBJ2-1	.	CASKADYNEQFF	TGTGCCAGCAAGGCGGATTACAATGAGCAGTTCTTC
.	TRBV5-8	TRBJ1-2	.	CASTHYLGANYGYTF	TGTGCCAGCACCCACTACCTGGGGGCTAACTATGGCTACACCTTC
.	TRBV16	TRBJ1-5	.	CASSQSSPAEIIGQPQHF	TGTGCCAGCAGCCAATCTAGTCCGGCAGAAATAATCGGACAGCCCCAGCATTTT
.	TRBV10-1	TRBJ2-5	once	CASSEGSGETQYF	TGCGCCAGCAGTGAGGGGAGTGGGGAGACCCAGTACTTC
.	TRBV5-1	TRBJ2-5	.	CASSSTNQETQYF	TGCGCCAGCAGCTCGACAAACCAAGAGACCCAGTACTTC